The text below deals with one T cell receptor (beta chain). No antigen is known for it. This record belongs to a study of T cells in Graves' hyperthyroidism and ophthalmopathy. Study-level findings and limits: Ophthalmopathy onset followed model prediction by a median roughly six months.

Germline V lookup: CDR1 KGHSH, CDR2 LQKENI. This CDR3 region has 19 residues. V was trimmed by 2 bases and J by 5 bases, leaving 25 bases between them. TCR beta CDR3 sequences were amplified from RNA transcripts. HTBI primers were used for first-round RT-PCR of the TCR CDR3. TCRdb re-called the multiplex PCR reads with MiXCR, one entry per CDR3 protein. In the table there are roughly 350,000 distinct CDR3 sequences, roughly 13% of which are singletons. This chain connects TRBV18 to TRBJ2-1, with a weak D call TRBD2 (7 bases). This sequence was found in a woman aged 40 to 49 with Graves' ophthalmopathy. Source material: blood. CDR3 sequence (DNA): TGTGCCAGCTCACCAGATAGACCGGCCGGGGGGCTTCTGGACAATGAGCAGTTCTTC. This codes for CASSPDRPAGGLLDNEQFF.